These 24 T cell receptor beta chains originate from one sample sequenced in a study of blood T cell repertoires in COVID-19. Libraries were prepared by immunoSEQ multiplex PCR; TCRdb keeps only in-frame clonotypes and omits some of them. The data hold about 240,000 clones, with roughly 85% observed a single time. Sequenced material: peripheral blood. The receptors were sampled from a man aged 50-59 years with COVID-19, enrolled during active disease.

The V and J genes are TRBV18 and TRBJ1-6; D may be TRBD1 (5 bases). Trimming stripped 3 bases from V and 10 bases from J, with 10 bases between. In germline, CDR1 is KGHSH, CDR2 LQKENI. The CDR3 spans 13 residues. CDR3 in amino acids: CASSPQGYSPLHF. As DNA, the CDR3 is TGTGCCAGCTCACCTCAGGGTTACTCACCCCTCCACTTT.

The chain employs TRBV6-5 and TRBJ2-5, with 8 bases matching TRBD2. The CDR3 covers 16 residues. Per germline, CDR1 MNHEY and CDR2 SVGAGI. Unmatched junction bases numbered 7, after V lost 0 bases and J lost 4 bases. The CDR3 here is CASSYSTGGARETQYF. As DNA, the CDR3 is TGTGCCAGCAGTTACTCGACCGGGGGGGCCCGAGAGACCCAGTACTTC.

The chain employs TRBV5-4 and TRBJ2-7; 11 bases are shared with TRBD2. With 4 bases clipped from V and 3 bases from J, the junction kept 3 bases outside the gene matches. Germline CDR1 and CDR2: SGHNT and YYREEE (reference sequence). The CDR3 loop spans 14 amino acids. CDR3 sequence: CASSPSGGNYEQYF. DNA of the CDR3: TGTGCCAGCAGCCCTAGCGGGGGGAACTACGAGCAGTACTTC.

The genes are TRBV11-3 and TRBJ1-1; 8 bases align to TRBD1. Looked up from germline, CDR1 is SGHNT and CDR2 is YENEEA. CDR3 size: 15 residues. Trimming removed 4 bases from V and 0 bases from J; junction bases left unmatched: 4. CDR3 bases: TGTGCCAGCAGCTCCGGGACAGGAATGAACACTGAAGCTTTCTTT. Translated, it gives CASSSGTGMNTEAFF.

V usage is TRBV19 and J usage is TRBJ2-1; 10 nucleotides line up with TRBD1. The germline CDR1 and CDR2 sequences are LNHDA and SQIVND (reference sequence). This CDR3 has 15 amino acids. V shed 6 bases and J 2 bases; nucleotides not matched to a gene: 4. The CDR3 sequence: CASSRQGAAYNEQFF. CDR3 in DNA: TGTGCCAGTAGCCGACAGGGGGCAGCCTACAATGAGCAGTTCTTC.

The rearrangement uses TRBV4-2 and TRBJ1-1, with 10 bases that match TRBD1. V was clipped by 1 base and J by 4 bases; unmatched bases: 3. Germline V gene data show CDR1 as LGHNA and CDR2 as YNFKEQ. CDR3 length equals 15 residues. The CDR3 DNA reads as TGTGCCAGCAGCCAAGCGGGACAGGGGCTCACTGAAGCTTTCTTT. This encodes CASSQAGQGLTEAFF.

The CDR3 nucleotides are TGTGCCAGCAGCCAAGCCCCACCGGGACTAGCGGGGGGGACCTACTACGAGCAGTACTTC. Translating it yields CASSQAPPGLAGGTYYEQYF. The chain recombines TRBV3-1 (or the pseudogene TRBV3-2) with TRBJ2-7, with 16 bases fitting TRBD2. J gave up 3 bases and V 1 base, and 12 bases lay outside the gene matches. The CDR3 spans 20 residues. Germline V gene sequence: CDR1 LGHDT, CDR2 YNNKEL (reference sequence).

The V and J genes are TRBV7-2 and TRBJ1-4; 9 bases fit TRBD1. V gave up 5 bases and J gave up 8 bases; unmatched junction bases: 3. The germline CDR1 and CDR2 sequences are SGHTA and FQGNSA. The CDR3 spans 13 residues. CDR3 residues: CASSRQGEEKLFF. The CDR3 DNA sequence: TGTGCCAGCAGCCGACAGGGGGAAGAAAAACTGTTTTTT.

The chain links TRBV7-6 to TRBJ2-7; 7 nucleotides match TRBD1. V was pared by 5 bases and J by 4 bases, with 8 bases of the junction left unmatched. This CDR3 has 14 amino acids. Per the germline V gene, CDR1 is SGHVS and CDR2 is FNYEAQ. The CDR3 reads CASSPGQASYEQYF. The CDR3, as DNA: TGTGCCAGCAGCCCCGGACAGGCAAGTTACGAGCAGTACTTC.

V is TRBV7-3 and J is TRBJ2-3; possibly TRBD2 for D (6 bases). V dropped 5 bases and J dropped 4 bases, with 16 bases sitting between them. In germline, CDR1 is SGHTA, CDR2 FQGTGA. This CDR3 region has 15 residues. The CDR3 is CASSRTTSNADTQYF. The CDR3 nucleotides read TGTGCCAGCAGCCGCACCACTAGCAACGCAGATACGCAGTATTTT.

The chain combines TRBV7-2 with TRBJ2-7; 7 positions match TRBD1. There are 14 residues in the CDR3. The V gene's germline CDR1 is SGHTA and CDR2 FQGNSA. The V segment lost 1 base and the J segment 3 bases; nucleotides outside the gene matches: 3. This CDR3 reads CASSLVQGNYEQYF. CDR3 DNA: TGTGCCAGCAGCTTAGTACAGGGGAACTACGAGCAGTACTTC.

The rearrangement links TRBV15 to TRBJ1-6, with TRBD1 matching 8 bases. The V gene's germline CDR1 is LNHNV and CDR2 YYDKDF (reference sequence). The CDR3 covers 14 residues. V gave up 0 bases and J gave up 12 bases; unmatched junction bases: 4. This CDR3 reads CATSRDGQGLPLHF. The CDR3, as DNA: TGTGCCACCAGCAGAGACGGACAGGGTTTACCCCTCCACTTT.

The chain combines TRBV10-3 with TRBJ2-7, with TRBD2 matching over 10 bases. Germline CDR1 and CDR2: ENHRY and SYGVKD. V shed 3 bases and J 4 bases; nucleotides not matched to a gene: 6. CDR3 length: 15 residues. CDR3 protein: CAISDSSGGTYEQYF. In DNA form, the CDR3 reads TGTGCCATCAGTGACAGTAGCGGGGGGACGTACGAGCAGTACTTC.

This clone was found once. CDR3 residues: CASSEGSGANTDTQYF. The CDR3 DNA follows: TGTGCCAGCAGTGAGGGTAGCGGGGCGAACACAGATACGCAGTATTTT. The chain combines TRBV2 with TRBJ2-3, with 8 bases matching TRBD2. Germline V gene data show CDR1 as SNHLY and CDR2 as FYNNEI. J was trimmed by 2 bases and V by 3 bases; bases with no gene match: 7. The CDR3 has 16 amino acids.

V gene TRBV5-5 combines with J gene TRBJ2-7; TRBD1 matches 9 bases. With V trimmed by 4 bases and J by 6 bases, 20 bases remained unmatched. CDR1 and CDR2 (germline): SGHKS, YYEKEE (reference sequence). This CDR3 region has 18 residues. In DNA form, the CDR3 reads TGTGCCAGCAGCCCGGTGGGGGACAGGGCCACTTTCGTCTCCGAGCAGTACTTC. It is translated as CASSPVGDRATFVSEQYF. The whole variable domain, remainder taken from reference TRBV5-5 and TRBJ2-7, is DAGVTQSPTHLIKTRGQQVTLRCSPISGHKSVSWYQQVLGQGPQFIFQYYEKEERGRGNFPDRFSARQFPNYSSELNVNALLLGDSALYLCASSPVGDRATFVSEQYFGPGTRLTVT.

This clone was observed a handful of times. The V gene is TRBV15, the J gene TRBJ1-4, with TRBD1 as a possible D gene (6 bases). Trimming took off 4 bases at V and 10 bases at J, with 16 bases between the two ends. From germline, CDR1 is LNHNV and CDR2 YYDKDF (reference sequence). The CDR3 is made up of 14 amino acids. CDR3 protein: CATSIGGQMRKLFF. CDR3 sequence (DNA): TGTGCCACCAGCATAGGAGGACAGATGAGAAAACTGTTTTTT.

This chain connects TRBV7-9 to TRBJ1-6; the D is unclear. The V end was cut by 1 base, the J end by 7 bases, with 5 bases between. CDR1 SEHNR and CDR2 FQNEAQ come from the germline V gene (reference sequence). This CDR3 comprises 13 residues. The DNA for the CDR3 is TGTGCCAGCAGCTTAGGGCCGAATTCACCCCTCCACTTT. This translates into CASSLGPNSPLHF.

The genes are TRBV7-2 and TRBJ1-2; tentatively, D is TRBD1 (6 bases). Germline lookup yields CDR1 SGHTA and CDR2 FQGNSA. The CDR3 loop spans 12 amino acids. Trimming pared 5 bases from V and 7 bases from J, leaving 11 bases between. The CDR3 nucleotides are TGTGCCAGCAGCCAGCAGGGGCTTGGCTACACCTTC. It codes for CASSQQGLGYTF. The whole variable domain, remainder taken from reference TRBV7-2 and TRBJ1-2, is GAGVSQSPSNKVTEKGKDVELRCDPISGHTALYWYRQSLGQGLEFLIYFQGNSAPDKSGLPSDRFSAERTGGSVSTLTIQRTQQEDSAVYLCASSQQGLGYTFGSGTRLTVV.

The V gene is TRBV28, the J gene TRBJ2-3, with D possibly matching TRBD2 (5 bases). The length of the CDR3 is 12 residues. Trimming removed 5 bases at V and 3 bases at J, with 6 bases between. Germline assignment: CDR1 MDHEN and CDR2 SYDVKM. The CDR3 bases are TGTGCCAGCAGTCGAGGGACAGATACGCAGTATTTT. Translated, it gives CASSRGTDTQYF. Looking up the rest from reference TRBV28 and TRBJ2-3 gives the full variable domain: DVKVTQSSRYLVKRTGEKVFLECVQDMDHENMFWYRQDPGLGLRLIYFSYDVKMKEKGDIPEGYSVSREKKERFSLILESASTNQTSMYLCASSRGTDTQYFGPGTRLTVL.

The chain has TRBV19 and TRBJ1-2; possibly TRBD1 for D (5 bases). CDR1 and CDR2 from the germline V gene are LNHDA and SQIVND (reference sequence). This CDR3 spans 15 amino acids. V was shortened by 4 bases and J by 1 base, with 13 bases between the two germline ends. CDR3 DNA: TGTGCCAGTAGTACCCGGGACTACCGTAACTATGGCTACACCTTC. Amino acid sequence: CASSTRDYRNYGYTF. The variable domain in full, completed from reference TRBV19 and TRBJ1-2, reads DGGITQSPKYLFRKEGQNVTLSCEQNLNHDAMYWYRQDPGQGLRLIYYSQIVNDFQKGDIAEGYSVSREKKESFPLTVTSAQKNPTAFYLCASSTRDYRNYGYTFGSGTRLTVV.

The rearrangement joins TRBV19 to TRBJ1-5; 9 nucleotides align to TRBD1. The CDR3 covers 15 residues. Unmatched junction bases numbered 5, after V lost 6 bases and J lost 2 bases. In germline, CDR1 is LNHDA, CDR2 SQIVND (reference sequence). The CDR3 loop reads CASSEQGARNQPQHF. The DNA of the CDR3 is TGTGCCAGTAGCGAACAGGGGGCACGCAATCAGCCCCAGCATTTT.

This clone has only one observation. The CDR3 nucleotides are TGTGCCTGGAGTCCCTTCCGACAGGGACACGAGCAGTACTTC. Protein sequence: CAWSPFRQGHEQYF. The chain combines TRBV30 with TRBJ2-7, with 7 bases fitting TRBD1. In germline, CDR1 is GTSNPN, CDR2 SVGIG (reference sequence). V trimming: 2 bases; J trimming: 5 bases; junction bases outside the gene matches: 9. The CDR3 has 14 residues.

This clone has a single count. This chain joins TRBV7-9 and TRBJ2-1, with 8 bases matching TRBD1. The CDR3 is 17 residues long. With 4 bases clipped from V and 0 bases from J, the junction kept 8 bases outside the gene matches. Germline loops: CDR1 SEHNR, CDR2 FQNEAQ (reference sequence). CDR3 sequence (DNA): TGTGCCAGCAGCTATTCAGGGGGCTCCAGCTCCTACAATGAGCAGTTCTTC. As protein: CASSYSGGSSSYNEQFF.

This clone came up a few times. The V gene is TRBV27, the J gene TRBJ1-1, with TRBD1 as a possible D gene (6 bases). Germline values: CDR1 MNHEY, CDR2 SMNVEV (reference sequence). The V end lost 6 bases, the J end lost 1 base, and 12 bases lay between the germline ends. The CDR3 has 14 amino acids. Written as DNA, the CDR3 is TGTGCCAGCAGGCTACAGGGCCAGAACACTGAAGCTTTCTTT. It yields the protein CASRLQGQNTEAFF.